This T cell receptor beta chain was found in a study of somatic mutations in cytotoxic T cells in rheumatoid arthritis. TCRdb's table, derived via immunoSEQ multiplex PCR, lists solely in-frame clones and lacks some. Of around 9,000 clones detected, 60% to 80% appear once; the ten largest clones hold roughly two fifths. This CDR3 is 16 amino acids long. Trimming took off 0 bases at V and 2 bases at J, with 11 bases between the two ends. Germline V lookup: CDR1 ENHRY, CDR2 SYGVKD. Sequencing was carried out using CD8+ T cells sorted from blood. The clonotype was recovered from an adult with rheumatoid arthritis. The chain carries TRBV10-3 and TRBJ1-5, with D unresolved. In DNA form, the CDR3 reads TGTGCCATCAGTGAGTCCTACCCAGAACGCAATCAGCCCCAGCATTTT. It specifies CAISESYPERNQPQHF.